These 22 T cell receptor beta chains came from one sample sequenced in a study of T cell repertoires in cytomegalovirus infection. Their antigens are not known. TCRdb reprocessed the reads with MiXCR, giving one entry per CDR3 protein. Here the sample spans roughly 160,000 distinct CDR3 sequences, roughly 22% being singletons. The sequenced sample was CD8+ T cells from cultured PBMCs, obtained from culture after CMV antigen stimulation. The origin of the receptors is a human donor in good health (CMV status not recorded). Some clones in this sample may be carry-over from other donors' samples.

This clonotype came up a few times. This chain links TRBV7-8 with TRBJ1-1; 8 bases match TRBD1. The CDR3 contains 14 residues. V shed 6 bases and J 5 bases; nucleotides not matched to a gene: 8. Germline CDR1 SGHVS, CDR2 FQNEAQ. Here the CDR3 DNA reads TGTGCCAGCAGTCAGGGGGCACAGGGGACTGAAGCTTTCTTT. Its translation is CASSQGAQGTEAFF.

CDR3 in DNA: TGTGCCAGCAGTGAATCGACAGGCGTCCAAGAGACCCAGTACTTC. Translating gives CASSESTGVQETQYF. The chain has TRBV2 and TRBJ2-5; D perhaps matches TRBD1 (6 bases). Germline CDR1 and CDR2: SNHLY and FYNNEI. The CDR3 is made up of 15 amino acids. Trimming pared 2 bases from V and 1 base from J, leaving 11 bases between.

The chain has TRBV7-2 and TRBJ2-5, with 9 bases fitting TRBD1. The junction had 5 bases not matched to a gene; V was cut back by 2 bases and J by 4 bases. CDR3 length equals 15 residues. The germline gives CDR1 SGHTA, CDR2 FQGNSA. The CDR3 reads CASSLPGQGRETQYF. DNA for the CDR3: TGTGCCAGCAGCTTACCGGGACAGGGTAGAGAGACCCAGTACTTC.

About this clonotype: Given a much more abundant clone one base away, this may be a read error. This chain joins TRBV7-8 and TRBJ2-1, with D possibly matching TRBD2 (6 bases). From germline, CDR1 is SGHVS and CDR2 FQNEAQ. CDR3 length equals 16 residues. V lost 8 bases to trimming and J lost 6 bases, with 23 bases between them. CDR3 sequence: CASDPSGTRGINEQFF. The CDR3 region has the DNA TGTGCCAGCGACCCTTCCGGGACTCGCGGAATCAATGAGCAGTTCTTC.

The J gene is TRBJ1-1, the V gene TRBV6-2 or TRBV6-3; TRBD1 matches 8 bases. Looked up from germline, CDR1 is MNHEY and CDR2 is SVGEGT. The CDR3 loop spans 17 amino acids. V gave up 2 bases and J gave up 3 bases; unmatched junction bases: 11. The CDR3 reads CASSYEARGRGDTEAFF. CDR3 nucleotide sequence: TGTGCCAGCAGTTACGAAGCCAGGGGGCGCGGGGACACTGAAGCTTTCTTT.

The chain joins TRBV7-9 to TRBJ1-1; 11 nucleotides match TRBD1. The CDR3 extends over 16 amino acids. The ends lost 5 bases at V and 3 bases at J; junction bases unmatched: 8. Germline CDR1 and CDR2: SEHNR and FQNEAQ (reference sequence). The CDR3 sequence: CASSPGTGGGYTEAFF. The CDR3 DNA is TGTGCCAGCAGCCCAGGGACAGGGGGTGGATACACTGAAGCTTTCTTT. The whole variable domain, remainder taken from reference TRBV7-9 and TRBJ1-1, is DTGVSQNPRHKITKRGQNVTFRCDPISEHNRLYWYRQTLGQGPEFLTYFQNEAQLEKSRLLSDRFSAERPKGSFSTLEIQRTEQGDSAMYLCASSPGTGGGYTEAFFGQGTRLTVV.

This chain connects TRBV5-6 to TRBJ2-1; 7 bases match TRBD1. The V segment lost 5 bases and the J segment 8 bases; nucleotides outside the gene matches: 4. CDR1 is SGHDT, CDR2 YYEEEE, per germline. There are 12 residues in the CDR3. The CDR3 loop is CASSEGAYEQFF. Written as DNA, the CDR3 is TGTGCCAGCAGTGAGGGGGCGTATGAGCAGTTCTTC.

This clonotype was seen a few times. This rearrangement joins TRBV5-6 to TRBJ2-3; D gene uncertain. V dropped 1 base and J dropped 2 bases, with 11 bases sitting between them. Germline CDR1 SGHDT, CDR2 YYEEEE. The CDR3 is 15 amino acids. The CDR3 nucleotides read TGTGCCAGCAGCTTGATGGAAGCGTACACAGATACGCAGTATTTT. As protein: CASSLMEAYTDTQYF.

This chain links TRBV7-2 with TRBJ2-3; D is perhaps TRBD2 (5 bases). The CDR3 length is 14 residues. Germline CDR1 and CDR2: SGHTA and FQGNSA. V dropped 4 bases and J dropped 1 base, with 9 bases sitting between them. DNA for the CDR3: TGTGCCAGCAGCTCGCTCGGGGGCACAGATACGCAGTATTTT. The encoded protein is CASSSLGGTDTQYF.

This clonotype appeared a single time. The rearrangement links TRBV10-3 to TRBJ2-1; 7 bases map to TRBD1. Germline V gene lookup returns CDR1 ENHRY and CDR2 SYGVKD. The CDR3 is made up of 16 amino acids. V was clipped by 3 bases and J by 2 bases; unmatched bases: 7. DNA for the CDR3: TGTGCCATCAGTGATGAGAGGACAGGTACCTACAATGAGCAGTTCTTC. It yields the protein CAISDERTGTYNEQFF.

This clonotype was observed a handful of times. The genes are TRBV7-9 and TRBJ2-3; 7 positions match TRBD1. V lost 5 bases and J lost 0; bases outside the gene matches: 17. Per germline, CDR1 SEHNR and CDR2 FQNEAQ (reference sequence). This CDR3 has 19 residues. The CDR3 protein is CASSRLGGAAPTSTDTQYF. The CDR3 DNA follows: TGTGCCAGCAGCCGATTAGGGGGCGCAGCCCCAACTAGCACAGATACGCAGTATTTT.

In DNA, the CDR3 is TGTGCCAGCAGCATGCGACAGCGGAATTCCTACGAGCAGTACTTC. It yields the protein CASSMRQRNSYEQYF. This chain links TRBV7-8 with TRBJ2-7, with D perhaps given as TRBD1 or TRBD2 (5 bases each). This CDR3 has 15 residues. Germline V gives CDR1 SGHVS, CDR2 FQNEAQ. Trimming cost V 5 bases and J 1 base, with 15 bases left between them.

This clonotype was counted ten times or more. The CDR3 spells CASSFTGGDGYTF. The CDR3 nucleotides are TGTGCCAGCAGTTTCACAGGGGGCGATGGCTACACCTTC. V gene TRBV7-3 combines with J gene TRBJ1-2; TRBD1 agrees at 9 bases. The germline V gene has CDR1 SGHTA and CDR2 FQGTGA. The CDR3 extends over 13 amino acids. Trimming removed 6 bases from V and 6 bases from J; junction bases left unmatched: 5.

This clonotype was seen a few times. The V call is TRBV7-8, the J call TRBJ1-1; unclear D gene. The CDR3 totals 14 residues. Germline lookup yields CDR1 SGHVS and CDR2 FQNEAQ. V lost 3 bases, J lost 7 bases, and 15 bases lay in between. The CDR3 region has the DNA TGTGCCAGCAGCTTCGGAACAGATCCTCTTGAAGCTTTCTTT. Translated, it gives CASSFGTDPLEAFF.

V is TRBV7-2 and J is TRBJ1-1; no firm D call. CDR1 and CDR2 from the germline V gene are SGHTA and FQGNSA. The CDR3 runs 13 residues. Trimming took off 5 bases at V and 4 bases at J, with 11 bases between the two ends. The CDR3 protein is CASSPFGGTEAFF. CDR3 sequence (DNA): TGTGCCAGCAGCCCCTTCGGCGGCACTGAAGCTTTCTTT.

DNA for the CDR3: TGTGCCAGCAGTTCTCGATCCATGGACTACACCTTC. It is translated as CASSSRSMDYTF. The J gene is TRBJ1-2, the V gene TRBV7-2; no definite D call. The V end lost 6 bases, the J end lost 10 bases, and 15 bases lay between the germline ends. This CDR3 has 12 amino acids. Germline CDR1 is SGHTA and CDR2 is FQGNSA.

The table lists this clonotype with a few counts. The chain links TRBV6-5 to TRBJ1-3; D remains ambiguous. Trimming shortened V by 0 bases and J by 1 base, and 13 bases separated the two germline ends. The germline V gene encodes CDR1 MNHEY and CDR2 SVGAGI. This CDR3 has 17 amino acids. This CDR3 is CASSYSTFGVSGNTIYF. Written as DNA, the CDR3 is TGTGCCAGCAGTTACTCGACGTTTGGGGTTTCTGGAAACACCATATATTTT.

The chain links TRBV7-2 to TRBJ1-5; D is ambiguous. Germline CDR1 SGHTA, CDR2 FQGNSA. Trimming stripped 5 bases from V and 7 bases from J, with 18 bases between. The CDR3 sequence is 15 residues long. The CDR3 nucleotides read TGTGCCAGCAGCCGGACCTCTAGGCAGATACAGCCCCAGCATTTT. Its protein is CASSRTSRQIQPQHF.

This clonotype occurred a few times. CDR3 DNA: TGTGCCAGCAGCTTATGGTCGCCGGGGGACACTGAAGCTTTCTTT. Its protein product is CASSLWSPGDTEAFF. This chain connects TRBV7-8 to TRBJ1-1, with TRBD1 as a possible D gene (5 bases). The CDR3 consists of 15 residues. V was cut by 2 bases and J by 3 bases, with 13 bases left in between. Germline V CDR1 and CDR2: SGHVS, FQNEAQ.

This clonotype was counted a few times. The chain couples TRBV7-3 to TRBJ2-3; 11 positions match TRBD2. Germline V gene data show CDR1 as SGHTA and CDR2 as FQGTGA. V gave up 2 bases and J gave up 4 bases; unmatched junction bases: 8. This CDR3 has 17 amino acids. CDR3 sequence reads: CASSLGVSGGEADTQYF. DNA of the CDR3: TGTGCCAGCAGCTTAGGGGTTAGCGGGGGGGAAGCAGATACGCAGTATTTT. Looking up the rest from reference TRBV7-3 and TRBJ2-3 gives the full variable domain: GAGVSQTPSNKVTEKGKYVELRCDPISGHTALYWYRQSLGQGPEFLIYFQGTGAADDSGLPNDRFFAVRPEGSVSTLKIQRTERGDSAVYLCASSLGVSGGEADTQYFGPGTRLTVL.

A few counts support this clonotype. The rearrangement uses TRBV4-2 and TRBJ2-2; weak D call: TRBD1 (6 bases). Germline CDR1 is LGHNA and CDR2 is YNFKEQ. The CDR3 covers 15 residues. The V and J ends lost 3 bases and 1 base respectively, with 9 bases between them. The CDR3 protein is CASSQTGLNTGELFF. The CDR3 bases are TGTGCCAGCAGCCAGACAGGACTGAACACCGGGGAGCTGTTTTTT.

This chain links TRBV4-1 with TRBJ2-7; maybe TRBD2 (5 bases). CDR1 MGHRA and CDR2 YSYEKL come from the germline V gene. The CDR3 contains 15 residues. V was cut by 0 bases and J by 3 bases, with 12 bases left in between. CDR3 loop: CASSQDRDGIYEQYF. The CDR3 region has the DNA TGCGCCAGCAGCCAAGATCGGGATGGCATCTACGAGCAGTACTTC.